The 19 T cell receptor beta chains below all came from one sample that was sequenced in a study of Graves' ophthalmopathy and Graves' hyperthyroidism (dated by TCRdb to the late 2010s). The data were produced on an Illumina HiSeq 2000. For repertoire sequencing, TCR beta CDR3 regions were amplified from RNA transcripts. HTBI primers and the Qiagen OneStep RT-PCR kit were used in a first-round RT-PCR, which was followed by a second-round multiplex PCR, size selection and purification. Through fastp at Q25 and MiXCR, TCRdb rebuilt clones from the public reads, retaining in-frame beta chains. When rows share a CDR3 protein, they turn into one entry using the most common DNA and genes. The sample profile shows hundreds of thousands of distinct CDR3 sequences; over 40% of them were found once. The ten largest clones represent over 2.5% of the sample. The sequenced material came from peripheral blood. The receptors were gathered from an adult man with Graves' ophthalmopathy.

This rearrangement joins TRBV12-3 or TRBV12-4 to TRBJ2-7, with 7 bases identical to TRBD2. CDR3 size: 13 residues. CDR3 bases: TGTGCTAGTGCTAGCGGCACTACCTACGAGCAGTACTTC. This encodes CASASGTTYEQYF.

Remarks on this clonotype: A much larger clone lies one base from this, so it may be a read error. The genes are TRBV6-6 and TRBJ1-5, with 8 positions matching TRBD1. The CDR3 extends over 13 amino acids. The V segment lost 11 bases and the J segment 5 bases; nucleotides outside the gene matches: 8. CDR1 is MNHNY and CDR2 is SVGAGI in the germline V gene (reference sequence). CDR3 DNA sequence: TGTGCCTGCAACGCAGGGGGCTATCAGCCCCAGCATTTT. Encoded protein: CACNAGGYQPQHF.

Only a few counts were recorded for this clonotype. This sequence joins TRBV6-5 and TRBJ1-3; D is unclear. Germline CDR1 MNHEY, CDR2 SVGAGI. CDR3 size: 13 residues. The germline V and J ends were trimmed by 6 bases and 0 bases, with 6 bases remaining between them. The CDR3 DNA is TGTGCCAGCAGACTACACTCTGGAAACACCATATATTTT. Translated: CASRLHSGNTIYF.

The chain carries TRBV15 and TRBJ1-3; maybe TRBD1 (5 bases). The germline V gene encodes CDR1 LNHNV and CDR2 YYDKDF (reference sequence). The V gene lost 3 bases and the J gene lost 2 bases, with 11 bases spanning the gap. The length of the CDR3 is 15 residues. As DNA, the CDR3 is TGTGCCACCAGCAGCTTTGGGGGACCTGGAAACACCATATATTTT. Translating it yields CATSSFGGPGNTIYF. The variable domain in full, completed from reference TRBV15 and TRBJ1-3, reads DAMVIQNPRYQVTQFGKPVTLSCSQTLNHNVMYWYQQKSSQAPKLLFHYYDKDFNNEADTPDNFQSRRPNTSFCFLDIRSPGLGDTAMYLCATSSFGGPGNTIYFGEGSWLTVV.

Concerning this clonotype: One end of the junction fails to match germline, which may point to a read error. The chain recombines TRBV10-3 with TRBJ2-7, with 16 bases lining up with TRBD2. CDR3 length: 20 residues. Germline assignment: CDR1 ENHRY and CDR2 SYGVKD. The CDR3, as DNA: TGTGCCAGCAGTTTTGGAGGGACTAGCGGGGGGGGCCGCCTCTACTACGAGCAGTACTTC. Translating gives CASSFGGTSGGGRLYYEQYF.

About this clonotype itself: A much larger clone differs from this one at a single base, so this may be a read error. This chain connects TRBV11-1 to TRBJ1-4; D unclear. The CDR3 sequence is 15 residues long. Germline-derived CDR1 and CDR2 are SGHAT and FQDESV (reference sequence). Deletions cut 11 bases from V and 4 bases from J, with 20 bases between. The CDR3 is CARTIWSGRNEKLFF. DNA for the CDR3: TGTGCCCGCACAATCTGGAGCGGGCGTAATGAAAAACTGTTTTTT. The full variable domain, its missing parts supplied by reference TRBV11-1 and TRBJ1-4, is EAEVAQSPRYKITEKSQAVAFWCDPISGHATLYWYRQILGQGPELLVQFQDESVVDDSQLPKDRFSAERLKGVDSTLKIQPAELGDSAMYLCARTIWSGRNEKLFFGSGTQLSVL.

The chain combines TRBV29-1 with TRBJ2-6; D is possibly TRBD2 (5 bases). In germline, CDR1 is SQVTM, CDR2 ANQGSEA. The V and J ends lost 4 bases and 4 bases respectively, with 14 bases between them. The CDR3 length is 15 residues. The CDR3 DNA sequence: TGCAGCGTTGTTGGTTGGGTAGCGGGGGCCAACGTCCTGACTTTC. Its protein product is CSVVGWVAGANVLTF.

The gene calls are TRBV10-3 and TRBJ1-1; D is perhaps TRBD1 (5 bases). There are 14 residues in the CDR3. V lost 8 bases to trimming and J lost 5 bases, with 18 bases between them. Germline V lookup: CDR1 ENHRY, CDR2 SYGVKD. In nucleotides, the CDR3 is TGTGCCATCGGATCAGAGGGGCGAGGAACTGAAGCTTTCTTT. Residues: CAIGSEGRGTEAFF.

Points on this clonotype: This may be a read error: a much more frequent sequence differs by one nucleotide. The chain joins TRBV19 to TRBJ1-5; no clear D. This CDR3 is 12 amino acids long. Looked up from germline, CDR1 is LNHDA and CDR2 is SQIVND (reference sequence). The chain's CDR3 is CASSPVHQPRHF. As DNA, the CDR3 is TGTGCCAGTAGTCCAGTCCATCAGCCCCGGCATTTT.

Concerning this clonotype itself: A much larger clone differs from this one at a single base, so this may be a read error. V and J are TRBV11-1 and TRBJ1-2, with TRBD1 matching 8 bases. In germline, CDR1 is SGHAT, CDR2 FQDESV (reference sequence). V gave up 7 bases and J gave up 8 bases; unmatched junction bases: 6. CDR3 size: 12 residues. The CDR3 sequence: CASNLQGVGYTF. CDR3 in DNA: TGTGCCAGCAACCTACAGGGGGTCGGCTACACCTTC.

As to this clonotype: One base away lies a much larger clone, so this may be a sequencing read error. J is TRBJ1-5 and V is TRBV20-1; D perhaps matches TRBD1 (6 bases). Germline-derived CDR1 and CDR2 are DFQATT and SNEGSKA (reference sequence). V shed 3 bases and J shed 0 bases, with 15 bases lying between them. The CDR3 is 16 amino acids. The CDR3 is CSARPSRTDSNQPQHF. The CDR3, as DNA: TGCAGTGCTAGGCCGAGTAGGACAGATAGCAATCAGCCCCAGCATTTT.

This clonotype appeared many times. The V call is TRBV20-1, the J call TRBJ2-5; TRBD2 matches 10 bases. The germline V gene has CDR1 DFQATT and CDR2 SNEGSKA (reference sequence). After removal of 2 bases from V and 4 bases from J, the junction contained 4 bases not matched to a gene. The length of the CDR3 is 14 residues. The CDR3 bases are TGCAGTGCTAGACTAGCGGGAGTAGTAGAGACCCAGTACTTC. Residues: CSARLAGVVETQYF.

This clonotype was observed many times. The chain carries TRBV20-1 and TRBJ2-7; D may correspond to TRBD1 or TRBD2 (5 bases each). V shed 1 base and J shed 7 bases, with 17 bases lying between them. CDR1 and CDR2 (germline): DFQATT, SNEGSKA (reference sequence). The CDR3 sequence is 14 residues long. The CDR3 bases are TGCAGTGCTAGAGTCCCCGGGACCTTGGTGGAGCAGTACTTC. The encoded protein is CSARVPGTLVEQYF.

This chain joins TRBV19 and TRBJ1-1; 10 nucleotides match TRBD1. There are 11 residues in the CDR3. Trimming took 9 bases from V and 11 from J; bases not matched to a gene: 6. In germline, CDR1 is LNHDA, CDR2 SQIVND (reference sequence). The CDR3 sequence is CARTGGSGAFF. The CDR3 nucleotides read TGTGCCAGGACAGGGGGCTCTGGGGCTTTCTTT.

This clonotype was seen repeatedly, ten times or more. V usage is TRBV2 and J usage is TRBJ1-1; D uncertain. CDR3 length: 13 residues. V dropped 8 bases and J dropped 6 bases, with 16 bases sitting between them. Germline V gene lookup returns CDR1 SNHLY and CDR2 FYNNEI. The CDR3 region has the DNA TGTGCCAGCGGTGGAGGGCTAGCATCTGAAGCTTTCTTT. Amino acid sequence: CASGGGLASEAFF.

This clonotype was detected a few times. The chain recombines TRBV29-1 with TRBJ1-1, with D unresolved. Germline V gene data show CDR1 as SQVTM and CDR2 as ANQGSEA. The ends were cut back, 8 bases at V and 4 bases at J, with 8 bases in the middle. The CDR3 spans 10 residues. CDR3 coding DNA: TGCAGCCAAGTAAGCACTGAAGCTTTCTTT. Translating gives CSQVSTEAFF.

Only a few counts were recorded for this clonotype. The chain joins TRBV14 to TRBJ2-2; 9 positions agree with TRBD2. The V gene's germline CDR1 is SGHDN and CDR2 FVKESK. Trimming removed 4 bases from V and 0 bases from J; junction bases left unmatched: 3. There are 16 residues in the CDR3. The CDR3 region is CASSLLAGPNTGELFF. The CDR3 DNA sequence: TGTGCCAGCAGCCTCCTAGCGGGGCCGAACACCGGGGAGCTGTTTTTT.

This clonotype was found many times. CDR3: CAIGPSGTDTQYF. Written as DNA, the CDR3 is TGTGCCATCGGTCCTAGCGGGACAGATACGCAGTATTTT. This chain uses TRBV10-3 with TRBJ2-3; 8 nucleotides agree with TRBD2. Germline CDR1 ENHRY, CDR2 SYGVKD. The CDR3 is 13 amino acids. J lost 3 bases, V lost 8 bases, and 4 bases had no gene match.

This clonotype has just a few counts. The chain recombines TRBV7-2 with TRBJ2-7, with unresolved D. V lost 3 bases and J 4 bases, leaving 10 bases between the germline ends. In germline, CDR1 is SGHTA, CDR2 FQGNSA. This CDR3 has 13 residues. The CDR3 DNA sequence: TGTGCCAGCAGCTTCGGGCCCACTTACGAGCAGTACTTC. It yields the protein CASSFGPTYEQYF.